This paragraph covers one T cell receptor (beta chain) sequence. Its antigen remains unknown. The entry originates in a study of shared clonotypes between healthy human individuals. Notes on the study in general: The represented genetic and exposure-history diversity was limited by the small number of donors.

This table comes from immunoSEQ multiplex PCR, and its TCRdb copy is limited to in-frame clones, with some not included. In the table there are 1,400,000 or so clones, 97% to 99% of which are singletons. CDR3 length: 13 amino acids. Looked up from germline, CDR1 is SGHTA and CDR2 is FQGTGA. V was clipped by 5 bases and J by 7 bases, with 12 bases between them. The study drew its donors from healthy HIV-negative adults without recent acute infections or vaccinations. Memory CD4+ cells were the fraction left after CD45RA+ naive selection. The sequenced sample was naive CD4+ T cells sorted from blood. The subset: CD45RA+ positively selected. This receptor was taken from a young man in good health. V usage is TRBV7-3 and J usage is TRBJ2-1, with TRBD1 as a possible D gene (5 bases). CDR3 sequence: CASSPRGLNEQFF. DNA for the CDR3: TGTGCCAGCAGCCCAAGGGGTCTGAATGAGCAGTTCTTC.